The clone carrying this T cell receptor beta chain was recorded many times. This sample is part of a study of read filtering for tumor transcriptome and immune sequencing. Looked up from germline, CDR1 is DFQATT and CDR2 is SNEGSKA (reference sequence). This CDR3 spans 16 amino acids. Trimming at V came to 4 bases and at J to 4 bases, leaving 13 bases not matched to a gene. The library was built from around 0.4 ug RNA with molecular barcoded adaptors for alpha/delta and beta/gamma chains. MiXCR was run by TCRdb on the reads, yielding one entry per CDR3 protein. The sample carries tens of thousands of distinct CDR3 sequences, approximately 19% recorded once.

Sequenced material: a population of CD138-negative cells sorted from bone marrow. This TCR came from a donor older than 35 with multiple myeloma. J is TRBJ2-5 and V is TRBV20-1, with 9 positions matching TRBD2. The DNA of the CDR3 is TGCAGTGCTAACATAGCGGGGGCCGGGTTTGGAGAGACCCAGTACTTC. Translating it yields CSANIAGAGFGETQYF.